This T cell receptor (beta chain) was sequenced for a study of T cell changes during pregnancy in multiple sclerosis. The V gene end was trimmed by 5 bases and the J gene end by 7 bases; junction bases not matched to a gene: 4. Germline CDR1 LNHDA, CDR2 SQIVND (reference sequence). The CDR3 runs to 13 residues. The protocol was immunoSEQ multiplex PCR, while the TCRdb copy is restricted to in-frame clones and leaves out a portion. Seen here are tens of thousands of clones, 90% observed once, and the top ten hold more than 1.4%. Sample: peripheral blood, taken in the third trimester of pregnancy. This chain joins TRBV19 and TRBJ2-1; 8 bases fit TRBD2. This receptor was obtained from a female donor with multiple sclerosis, enrolled in a pregnancy study. DNA of the CDR3: TGTGCCAGTAGTCCGGGACTAGGGAATGAGCAGTTCTTC. Its protein product is CASSPGLGNEQFF.